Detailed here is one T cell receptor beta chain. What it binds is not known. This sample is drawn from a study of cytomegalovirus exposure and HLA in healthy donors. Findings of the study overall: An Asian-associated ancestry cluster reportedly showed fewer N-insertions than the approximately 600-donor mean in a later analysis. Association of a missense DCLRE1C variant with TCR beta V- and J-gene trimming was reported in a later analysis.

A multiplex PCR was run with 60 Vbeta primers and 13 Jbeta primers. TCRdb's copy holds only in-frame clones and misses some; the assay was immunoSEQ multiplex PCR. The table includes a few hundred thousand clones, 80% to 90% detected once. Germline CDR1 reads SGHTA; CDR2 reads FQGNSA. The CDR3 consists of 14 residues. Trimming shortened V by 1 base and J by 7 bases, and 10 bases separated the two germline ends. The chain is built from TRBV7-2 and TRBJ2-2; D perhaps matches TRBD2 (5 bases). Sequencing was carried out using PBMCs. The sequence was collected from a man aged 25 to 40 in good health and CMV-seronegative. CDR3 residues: CASSLEYGNGELFF. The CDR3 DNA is TGTGCCAGCAGCTTAGAGTACGGGAACGGGGAGCTGTTTTTT.